The rows below give T cell receptor beta chains drawn from one sample of a study of cytomegalovirus exposure and HLA in healthy donors. TCRdb's table, derived via immunoSEQ multiplex PCR, lists solely in-frame clones and lacks some. Among 150,000 to 200,000 clones listed, 75% to 90% were seen once. The sequenced sample was PBMCs. The receptors originated from a girl aged 2 to 9 in good health and CMV-seropositive. The conserved cysteine and the conserved F or W are not part of the CDR3 here. Each record gives: clone size, J gene, V gene, CDR3 protein. Clone sizes are given selectively: once, few, many, or a class where the clone is expanded.

size: -; J: TRBJ1-1; V: TRBV4-2; CDR3: ASSQDASGTGGSEAF
size: -; J: TRBJ2-7; V: TRBV27; CDR3: ASTSSGSSYEQY
size: -; J: TRBJ2-7; V: TRBV13; CDR3: ASSRELAGGHEQY
size: -; J: TRBJ1-3; V: TRBV6-1; CDR3: ASSEGGTGNTIY
size: -; J: TRBJ2-3; V: TRBV15; CDR3: ATSRDRGTDTQY
size: -; J: TRBJ1-4; V: TRBV5-1; CDR3: ASSYAPGVHEKLF
size: -; J: TRBJ2-6; V: TRBV5-5; CDR3: ASSPIAVSGANVLT
size: -; J: TRBJ2-1; V: TRBV15; CDR3: ATSSRRESNEQF
size: -; J: TRBJ1-2; V: TRBV11-2; CDR3: ASSFRDRDRAGYT
size: -; J: TRBJ2-7; V: TRBV4-1; CDR3: ASSQVWTGEVPSSYEQY
size: -; J: TRBJ1-5; V: TRBV30; CDR3: AWSPLGQGVSNQPQH
size: -; J: TRBJ1-2; V: TRBV2; CDR3: ASSEMSLFVYGYT
size: -; J: TRBJ1-1; V: TRBV18; CDR3: ASSPGIVDWVNTEAF
size: -; J: TRBJ2-1; V: TRBV29-1; CDR3: SVSGLAGGLGQF
size: -; J: TRBJ1-6; V: TRBV7-9; CDR3: ASSSPGPNSPLH
size: few; J: TRBJ2-7; V: TRBV6-5; CDR3: ASSYSESYSYEQY
size: once; J: TRBJ2-3; V: TRBV7-2; CDR3: ASSPPSVDTQY
size: -; J: TRBJ1-2; V: TRBV5-6; CDR3: ASSLEPTPIYGYT
size: -; J: TRBJ2-1; V: TRBV7-3; CDR3: ASSLLAGGHNEQF
size: -; J: TRBJ1-1; V: TRBV6-5; CDR3: ASTWTGRHTEAF
size: few; J: TRBJ2-3; V: TRBV28; CDR3: ASPDLNSDTQY
size: -; J: TRBJ2-3; V: TRBV4-1; CDR3: ASSQGVEAGGYTDTQY